This T cell receptor beta chain is from a study of CD8 T cells in seronegative destructive rheumatoid arthritis (dated by TCRdb to the early 2020s). In the study overall: At the time of sampling, seven of the eight CND-RA patients were on biological drugs. Peripheral CD8+ TCRbeta repertoires of CCP-negative destructive rheumatoid arthritis (CND-RA) patients were compared with newly diagnosed seropositive RA, seronegative RA and healthy controls. Rather than undergoing new sequencing, the seropositive RA, seronegative RA and healthy control comparison cohorts were drawn from an earlier published TCRbeta dataset. Results the study describes overall, beyond this receptor: Across the 95,000 to 150,000 clonotypes tested, no public clonotype enrichment survived Benjamini-Hochberg correction. In the absence of diagnostic samples, TCR repertoire differences may be partly attributable to poor disease control over the years rather than being present at onset. After adjustment for age, less diverse and more clonal CD8+ TCRbeta repertoires appeared to be present in CND-RA patients than in other RA subtypes. The small size of the CND-RA cohort was noted as a limitation of the study. A distinct set of enriched public clonotypes appeared to be carried by CND-RA patients, and this finding was interpreted by the authors as support for a separate disease subset. More CMV-reactive and fewer influenza A-reactive CD8+ TCRbeta sequences were observed in CND-RA repertoires than in controls and other RA subtypes.

Genomic DNA from CD8+ cells was used for TCRbeta sequencing according to the manufacturer's instructions. The immunoSEQ assay was used for TCRbeta sequencing, which was carried out at a genomics technology centre in Finland. Per the original workflow: Clonotype tables from the immunoSEQ preprocessing pipeline were converted to VDJtools format, and non-productive clonotypes were removed. Samples with fewer than 10,000 reads were excluded, the remaining samples were subsampled to 10,000 reads, and six of eight CND-RA samples were retained. The VDJtools CalcDiversityStats function was applied to data subsampled to 10,000 reads to calculate Shannon-Wiener, Simpson and clonality indices. Non-singleton TCRbeta clonotypes were hard-matched, with no mismatches allowed, against VDJdb to infer antigen specificity. CDR3 sequences differing by one amino acid (Hamming distance 1) were grouped into clusters with potentially shared antigen targets. Group enrichment of public clonotypes was tested with one-sided Fisher's exact tests after groups were resampled to six samples, with the procedure repeated ten times. Imported from immuneACCESS, the table was reduced by TCRdb to in-frame sequences with V and J called. These copies leave out some clones; in studies compared against another copy, an unresolved V gene accounts for under half, and the cause of the remainder is not known. Clone size and V and J calls were adopted from that table, with D and trimming inferred from the DNA. This sample comprises under 15,000 clones, around 86% of them detected only once. Of the sample, over 25% is held by the ten largest clones.

CND-RA patients tested negative on the clinical CCP2 antibody test, and even with active therapy their joint destruction kept progressing. All CND-RA patients were characterized by typical joint destruction in wrists and ankles and by failure of conventional anti-rheumatic therapy. CND-RA patients were sampled after long disease histories, spanning decades in several cases, rather than at diagnosis. Each patient provided approximately 46 millilitres of EDTA-anticoagulated peripheral blood. Density gradient separation with Ficoll-Paque PLUS was used to isolate peripheral blood mononuclear cells. AutoMACS magnetic bead positive selection was used to isolate CD8+ cells from fresh or cryopreserved PBMCs, and purity was verified by flow cytometry. Genomic DNA was extracted with Nucleospin Tissue or Tissue XS kits and quantified on a Qubit 2.0 fluorometer. As for this clone: Its antigen specificity is not known. Base-call qualities are not available, and no considerably larger clone is one nucleotide away.

The sample comprised CD8+ T cells from blood. The origin of this receptor is a woman aged 25 to 50 with seronegative destructive rheumatoid arthritis.

In nucleotides, the sequence is TGTGCCAGCAGCGTAGCTCAGGGGGCCTACGAGCAGTACTTC. It encodes CASSVAQGAYEQYF. The rearrangement combines TRBV9 with TRBJ2-7, and 7 junction bases match TRBD1. From the cysteine through the phenylalanine, the CDR3 covers 14 amino acids. Just CDR3 DNA is preserved here, 42 bases in frame from base 1. Via the germline V gene, CDR1 is SGDLS and CDR2 YYNGEE. Trimming leaves V shorter by 0 bases and J shorter by 2 bases, with the junction holding 2 bases beyond the gene matches.